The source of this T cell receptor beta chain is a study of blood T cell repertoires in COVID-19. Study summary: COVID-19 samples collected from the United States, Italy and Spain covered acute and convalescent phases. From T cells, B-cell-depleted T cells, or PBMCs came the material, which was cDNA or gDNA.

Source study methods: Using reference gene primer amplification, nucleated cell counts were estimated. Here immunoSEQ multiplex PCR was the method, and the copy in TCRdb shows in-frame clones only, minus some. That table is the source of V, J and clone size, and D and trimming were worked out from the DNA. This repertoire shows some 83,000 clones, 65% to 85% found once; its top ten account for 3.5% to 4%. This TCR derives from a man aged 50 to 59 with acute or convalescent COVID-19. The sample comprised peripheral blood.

The CDR3 region is CASSQTSGERDTQYF. CDR3 nucleotides: TGCGCCAGCAGCCAGACTAGCGGGGAGAGAGATACGCAGTATTTT. The genes are TRBV4-3 and TRBJ2-3; 11 positions agree with TRBD2. V was clipped by 3 bases and J by 5 bases; unmatched bases: 4. The CDR3 runs 15 residues. Germline values: CDR1 LGHNA, CDR2 YSLEER.